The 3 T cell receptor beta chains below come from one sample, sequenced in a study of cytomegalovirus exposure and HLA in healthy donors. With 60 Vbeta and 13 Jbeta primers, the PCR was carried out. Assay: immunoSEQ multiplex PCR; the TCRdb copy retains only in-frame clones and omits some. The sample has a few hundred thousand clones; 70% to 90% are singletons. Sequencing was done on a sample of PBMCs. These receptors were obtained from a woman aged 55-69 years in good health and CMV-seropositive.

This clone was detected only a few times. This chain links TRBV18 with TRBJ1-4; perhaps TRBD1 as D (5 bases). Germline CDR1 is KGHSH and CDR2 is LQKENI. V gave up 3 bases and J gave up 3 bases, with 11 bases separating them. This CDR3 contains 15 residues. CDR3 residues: CASSPGAGANEKLFF. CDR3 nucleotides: TGTGCCAGCTCACCCGGTGCGGGGGCTAATGAAAAACTGTTTTTT.

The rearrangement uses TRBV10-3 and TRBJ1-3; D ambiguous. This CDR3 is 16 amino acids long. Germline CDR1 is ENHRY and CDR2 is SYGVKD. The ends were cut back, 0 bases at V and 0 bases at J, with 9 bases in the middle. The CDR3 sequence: CAISESIGLSGNTIYF. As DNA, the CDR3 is TGTGCCATCAGTGAGTCTATCGGACTCTCTGGAAACACCATATATTTT.

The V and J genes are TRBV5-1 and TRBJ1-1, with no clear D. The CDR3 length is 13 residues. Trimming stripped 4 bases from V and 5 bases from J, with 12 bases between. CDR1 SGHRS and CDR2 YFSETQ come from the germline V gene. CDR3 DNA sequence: TGCGCCAGCAGCACCTCGGGAGGGACTGAAGCTTTCTTT. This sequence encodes CASSTSGGTEAFF.